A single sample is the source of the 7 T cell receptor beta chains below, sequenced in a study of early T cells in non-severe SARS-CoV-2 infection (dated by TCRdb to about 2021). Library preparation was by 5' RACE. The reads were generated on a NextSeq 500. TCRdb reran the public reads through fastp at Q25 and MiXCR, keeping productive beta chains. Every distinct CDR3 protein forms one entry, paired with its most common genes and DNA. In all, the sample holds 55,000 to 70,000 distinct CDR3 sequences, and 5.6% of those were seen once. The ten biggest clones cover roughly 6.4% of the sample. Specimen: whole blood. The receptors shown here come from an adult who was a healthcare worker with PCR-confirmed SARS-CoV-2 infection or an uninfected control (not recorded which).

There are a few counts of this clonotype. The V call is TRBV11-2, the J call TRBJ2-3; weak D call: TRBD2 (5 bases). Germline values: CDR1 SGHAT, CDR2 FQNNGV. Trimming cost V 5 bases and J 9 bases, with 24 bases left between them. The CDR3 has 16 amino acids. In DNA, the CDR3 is TGTGCCAGCAGCACGTCGGCGGGTCTGGATATGGGGACGCAGTATTTT. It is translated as CASSTSAGLDMGTQYF.

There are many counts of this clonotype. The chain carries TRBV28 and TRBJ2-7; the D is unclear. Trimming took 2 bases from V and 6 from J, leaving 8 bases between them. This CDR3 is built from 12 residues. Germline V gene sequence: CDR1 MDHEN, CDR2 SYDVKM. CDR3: CASSLGVREQYF. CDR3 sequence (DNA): TGTGCCAGCAGTTTAGGGGTTCGCGAGCAGTACTTC.

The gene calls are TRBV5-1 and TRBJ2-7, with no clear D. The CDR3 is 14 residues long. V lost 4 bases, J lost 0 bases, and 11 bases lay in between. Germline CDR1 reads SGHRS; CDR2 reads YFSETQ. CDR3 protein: CASSPITSSYEQYF. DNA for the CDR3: TGCGCCAGCAGCCCTATAACCAGCTCCTACGAGCAGTACTTC.

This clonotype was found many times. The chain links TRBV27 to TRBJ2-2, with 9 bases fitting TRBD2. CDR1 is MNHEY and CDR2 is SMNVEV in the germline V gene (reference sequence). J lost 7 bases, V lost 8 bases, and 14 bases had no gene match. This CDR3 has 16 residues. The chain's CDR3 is CASVGGRARGHGELFF. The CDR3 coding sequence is TGTGCCAGCGTGGGCGGGAGGGCACGAGGGCACGGGGAGCTGTTTTTT.

CDR3 coding DNA: TGTGCCAGCTCACCGGGGGAAAAACTGTTTTTT. It translates to CASSPGEKLFF. The rearrangement uses TRBV18 and TRBJ1-4; D is ambiguous. V was cut by 3 bases and J by 8 bases, with 4 bases left in between. The CDR3 is made up of 11 amino acids. CDR1 and CDR2 from the germline V gene are KGHSH and LQKENI.

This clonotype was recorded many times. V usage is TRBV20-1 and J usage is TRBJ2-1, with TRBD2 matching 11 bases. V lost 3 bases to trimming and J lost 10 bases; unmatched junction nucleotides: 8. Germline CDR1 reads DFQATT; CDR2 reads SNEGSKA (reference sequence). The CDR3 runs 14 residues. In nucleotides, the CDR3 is TGCAGTGCTAGTAGCGGGGGGGATCAGATCGAGCAGTTCTTC. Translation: CSASSGGDQIEQFF.

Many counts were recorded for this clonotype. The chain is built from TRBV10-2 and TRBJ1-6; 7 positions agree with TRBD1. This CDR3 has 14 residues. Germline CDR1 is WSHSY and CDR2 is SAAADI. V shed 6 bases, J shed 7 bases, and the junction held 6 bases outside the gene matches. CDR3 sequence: CASSATGDNSPLHF. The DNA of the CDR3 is TGCGCCAGCAGCGCTACAGGGGACAATTCACCCCTCCACTTT.